These T cell receptor beta chains were read from a single sample in a study of Graves' ophthalmopathy and Graves' hyperthyroidism. Using its own MiXCR run on the multiplex PCR reads, TCRdb lists one record per CDR3 protein. The sample lists about 370,000 distinct CDR3 sequences; 17% were seen once. Sequences were obtained from peripheral blood. The receptor set was obtained from an adult woman with stable Graves' hyperthyroidism. CDR3s include the opening cysteine and the closing phenylalanine or tryptophan. A D gene is named only where the DNA matches it firmly. Size values are once, few and many counts, or a class for expanded clones, and some rows have none.

d_gene,j_gene,abundance,v_gene,CDR3aa,CDR3nt
-,TRBJ1-3,-,TRBV6-5,CASSYGGAGNTLYF,TGTGCCAGCAGTTACGGGGGAGCTGGAAACACCCTATATTTT
TRBD1,TRBJ1-1,once,TRBV6-1,CASSAGTGVTEAFF,TGTGCCAGCAGTGCCGGGACAGGGGTAACTGAAGCTTTCTTT
-,TRBJ2-2,-,TRBV7-3,CASSPLGQNTGELFF,TGTGCCAGCAGCCCCTTGGGGCAGAACACCGGGGAGCTGTTTTTT
-,TRBJ1-2,many,TRBV7-2,CASSLGRPSYGYTF,TGTGCCAGCAGCTTAGGCCGTCCGAGCTATGGCTACACCTTC
-,TRBJ2-5,-,TRBV12-3/TRBV12-4,CASRDLLGPEETQYF,TGTGCCAGCAGAGACCTTCTGGGCCCTGAAGAGACCCAGTACTTC
-,TRBJ1-1,many,TRBV11-2,CASSLGNHNTEAFF,TGTGCCAGCAGCTTAGGTAACCATAACACTGAAGCTTTCTTT
TRBD1,TRBJ1-2,-,TRBV9,CASSAGQGQGYTF,TGTGCCAGCAGCGCGGGACAGGGGCAAGGCTACACCTTC
-,TRBJ2-2,-,TRBV24-1,CATSDLQFGGSGELFF,TGTGCCACCAGTGATCTTCAATTTGGTGGGTCCGGGGAGCTGTTTTTT
-,TRBJ2-7,many,TRBV7-8,CASSLRGGAGSSYEQYF,TGTGCCAGCAGCTTAAGGGGGGGGGCAGGGAGCTCCTACGAGCAGTACTTC
TRBD1,TRBJ2-7,many,TRBV5-1,CASSKRTGGGGFNEQYF,TGCGCCAGCAGCAAACGGACAGGGGGCGGGGGTTTTAACGAGCAGTACTTC
TRBD2,TRBJ2-7,many,TRBV5-1,CASSSRGTSGTYEQYF,TGCGCCAGCAGCTCGCGAGGGACTAGCGGAACCTACGAGCAGTACTTC
-,TRBJ2-7,many,TRBV4-1,CASSQSDRSSYEQYF,TGCGCCAGCAGCCAATCCGACAGGAGCTCCTACGAGCAGTACTTC
-,TRBJ1-1,many,TRBV28,CASSSRVEAFF,TGTGCCAGCAGTTCCAGGGTGGAAGCTTTCTTT
TRBD2,TRBJ2-7,many,TRBV20-1,CSALPAGGLDEQYF,TGCAGTGCATTACCGGCGGGAGGGCTGGACGAGCAGTACTTC
-,TRBJ2-4,-,TRBV11-2,CASSSSGVVGNIQYF,TGTGCCAGCAGCTCGAGTGGGGTAGTAGGGAACATTCAGTACTTC
TRBD1,TRBJ2-4,many,TRBV2,CASSQDRGRGNIKYF,TGTGCCAGCAGTCAGGACAGGGGAAGGGGAAACATTAAGTACTTC
TRBD1,TRBJ1-3,many,TRBV7-9,CASSSGQELGNTIYF,TGTGCCAGCAGCTCAGGACAGGAACTTGGAAACACCATATATTTT
-,TRBJ2-5,many,TRBV12-3/TRBV12-4,CASSLGGAAGNQETQYF,TGTGCCAGCAGTTTAGGAGGCGCAGCGGGCAACCAAGAGACCCAGTACTTC
TRBD1,TRBJ1-1,-,TRBV28,CASSLRRWGQGKSGTEAFF,TGTGCCAGCAGTTTAAGGAGGTGGGGACAGGGGAAATCGGGAACTGAAGCTTTCTTT
-,TRBJ1-2,many,TRBV29-1,CSVEGRRVGGYTF,TGCAGCGTTGAAGGTCGCAGGGTGGGTGGCTACACCTTC
TRBD1,TRBJ2-7,-,TRBV7-8,CASSLGGQGLYEQYF,TGTGCCAGCAGCCTGGGGGGACAGGGACTCTACGAGCAGTACTTC
-,TRBJ2-7,many,TRBV2,CASSDLQVPNYEQYF,TGTGCCAGCAGTGATTTACAGGTACCGAACTACGAGCAGTACTTC
TRBD2,TRBJ2-7,many,TRBV12-3/TRBV12-4,CASSFTTGGPYEQYF,TGTGCCAGCAGTTTTACAACGGGAGGGCCCTACGAGCAGTACTTC
TRBD2,TRBJ2-5,many,TRBV28,CASSLAGAGGEETQYF,TGTGCCAGCAGTTTAGCGGGAGCCGGGGGGGAAGAGACCCAGTACTTC
-,TRBJ2-2,many,TRBV28,CASSLWSANTGELFF,TGTGCCAGCAGTTTATGGTCCGCCAACACCGGGGAGCTGTTTTTT
-,TRBJ1-1,many,TRBV28,CASNPGMGRFEAFF,TGTGCCAGCAACCCCGGGATGGGTCGGTTTGAAGCTTTCTTT
-,TRBJ1-1,many,TRBV11-2,CASSQIRRKNTEAFF,TGTGCCAGCAGCCAAATTCGACGGAAGAACACTGAAGCTTTCTTT
-,TRBJ2-7,few,TRBV4-3,CASSQEGSGTPLYEQYF,TGCGCCAGCAGCCAAGAAGGCTCCGGGACCCCTCTCTACGAGCAGTACTTC
-,TRBJ2-5,many,TRBV24-1,CATSAGAGPVETQYF,TGTGCCACCAGTGCCGGCGCGGGCCCTGTGGAGACCCAGTACTTC
-,TRBJ1-5,many,TRBV19,CASSLRPTYNQPQHF,TGTGCCAGTAGTTTGCGGCCAACATACAATCAGCCCCAGCATTTT
TRBD1,TRBJ2-7,many,TRBV15,CATSRPGQGAEQYF,TGTGCCACCAGCAGACCCGGACAGGGGGCCGAGCAGTACTTC
-,TRBJ1-1,many,TRBV27,CASSSHLRGRGTEAFF,TGTGCCAGCAGTTCCCACCTCCGGGGGCGAGGCACTGAAGCTTTCTTT
TRBD2,TRBJ2-2,-,TRBV6-2/TRBV6-3,CASSSLAGWSGELFF,TGTGCCAGCAGTTCGCTAGCGGGATGGTCCGGGGAGCTGTTTTTT
TRBD1,TRBJ1-2,many,TRBV4-1,CASSQGQGVDYGYTF,TGCGCCAGCAGCCAGGGACAGGGGGTGGACTATGGCTACACCTTC
TRBD1,TRBJ1-5,many,TRBV19,CASRPDREFGPQHF,TGTGCCAGTAGGCCGGACAGGGAGTTTGGGCCCCAGCATTTT
-,TRBJ1-1,-,TRBV6-1,CASARGLRDTEAFF,TGTGCCAGCGCCCGGGGATTAAGGGACACTGAAGCTTTCTTT
-,TRBJ1-5,-,TRBV19,CASRTGAGNQPQHF,TGTGCCAGTAGGACGGGGGCGGGCAATCAGCCCCAGCATTTT
-,TRBJ1-1,-,TRBV12-3/TRBV12-4,CASGWGEDTEAFF,TGTGCCAGCGGGTGGGGTGAAGACACTGAAGCTTTCTTT
-,TRBJ1-1,-,TRBV9,CASSPPTNTEACF,TGTGCCAGCAGCCCCCCAACGAACACTGAAGCTTGCTTT
-,TRBJ1-1,many,TRBV10-3,CAIAGTQNTEAFF,TGTGCCATCGCGGGAACACAGAACACTGAAGCTTTCTTT
-,TRBJ1-1,-,TRBV15,CATSDSPYTEAFF,TGTGCCACCAGCGACAGCCCCTACACTGAAGCTTTCTTT
-,TRBJ1-2,once,TRBV28,CASSLVSGNGYTF,TGTGCCAGCAGTTTAGTTTCTGGGAATGGCTACACCTTC
-,TRBJ1-1,many,TRBV6-1,CASSRTKEGTEAFF,TGTGCCAGCAGTCGCACAAAGGAAGGCACTGAAGCTTTCTTT
-,TRBJ1-1,many,TRBV7-8,CASSAGYRTNTEAFF,TGTGCCAGCAGCGCCGGGTACAGGACGAACACTGAAGCTTTCTTT
-,TRBJ1-3,many,TRBV11-2,CASSPRMRTGNTIYF,TGTGCCAGCAGCCCTCGGATGAGGACTGGAAACACCATATATTTT